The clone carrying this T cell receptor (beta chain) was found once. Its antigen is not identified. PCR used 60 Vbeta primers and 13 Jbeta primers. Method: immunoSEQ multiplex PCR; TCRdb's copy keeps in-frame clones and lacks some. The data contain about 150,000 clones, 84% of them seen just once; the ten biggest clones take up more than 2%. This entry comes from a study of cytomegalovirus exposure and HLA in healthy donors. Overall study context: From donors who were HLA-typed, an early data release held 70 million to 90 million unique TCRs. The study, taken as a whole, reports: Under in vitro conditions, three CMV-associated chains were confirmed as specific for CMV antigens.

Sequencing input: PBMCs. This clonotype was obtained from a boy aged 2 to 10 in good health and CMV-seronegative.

For the CDR3, the DNA is TGTGCCAGCCAGGTGGGCAGCTATGGCTACACCTTC. Translated, it gives CASQVGSYGYTF. The V call is TRBV28, the J call TRBJ1-2, with D unclear. CDR1 is MDHEN, CDR2 SYDVKM, per germline. The CDR3 has 12 amino acids. Trimming stripped 8 bases from V and 4 bases from J, with 11 bases between.